Below, 8 T cell receptor beta chains from the same sample are listed, as sequenced in a study of T cell repertoires in cytomegalovirus infection. TCRdb recomputed calls from the reads with MiXCR, one row per CDR3 protein. The sample comprises around 310,000 distinct CDR3 sequences, about 29% of which are singletons, and about 19% rests with the top ten. Which antigens these TCRs recognize remains unknown. The sample in question was cultured PBMCs, obtained from culture after CMV antigen stimulation. Source of these receptors: a human donor in good health (CMV status not recorded). Some clones in this sample may be carry-over from other donors' samples.

J is TRBJ1-4 and V is TRBV28; D is ambiguous. Germline V gives CDR1 MDHEN, CDR2 SYDVKM. CDR3 length: 12 amino acids. V dropped 6 bases and J dropped 5 bases, with 7 bases sitting between them. In DNA, the CDR3 is TGTGCCAGCAGGCGCGTGAATGAAAAACTGTTTTTT. Translating it yields CASRRVNEKLFF.

This sequence joins TRBV7-3 and TRBJ2-1; D is perhaps TRBD1 or TRBD2 (5 bases each). CDR1 SGHTA and CDR2 FQGTGA come from the germline V gene. There are 16 residues in the CDR3. V was clipped by 2 bases and J by 6 bases, with 17 bases between them. The CDR3 nucleotides read TGTGCCAGCAGCTTAGGGACGAACACGGCCCTCAATGAGCAGTTCTTC. It yields the protein CASSLGTNTALNEQFF.

This clonotype was counted at least ten times. The rearrangement uses TRBV7-9 and TRBJ2-1; D ambiguous. Trimming pared 4 bases from V and 5 bases from J, leaving 3 bases between. The length of the CDR3 is 11 residues. Germline values: CDR1 SEHNR, CDR2 FQNEAQ (reference sequence). The CDR3 region has the DNA TGTGCCAGCAGCTCACACAATGAGCAGTTCTTC. Translation gives CASSSHNEQFF.

A few counts support this clonotype. The chain links TRBV6-6 to TRBJ1-5, with D possibly TRBD1 on 5 matching bases. The germline gives CDR1 MNHNY, CDR2 SVGAGI (reference sequence). The CDR3 runs 18 residues. Trimming left V 2 bases short and J 1 base short, with 18 bases between. This chain's CDR3 is CASSYVRGKEGSNQPQHF. For the CDR3, the DNA is TGTGCCAGCAGTTACGTTCGGGGGAAAGAGGGAAGCAATCAGCCCCAGCATTTT.

The V gene is TRBV6-2 or TRBV6-3, the J gene TRBJ1-2; TRBD1 matches 11 bases. CDR3 length: 13 residues. The V segment lost 6 bases and the J segment 7 bases; nucleotides outside the gene matches: 4. Looked up from germline, CDR1 is MNHEY and CDR2 is SVGEGT. CDR3 region: CASRTGTGGGYTF. The CDR3 bases are TGTGCCAGCAGAACCGGGACAGGGGGTGGCTACACCTTC.

The chain uses TRBV9 and TRBJ2-1; 11 bases agree with TRBD2. Trimming took 4 bases from V and 6 from J; bases not matched to a gene: 6. CDR1 SGDLS and CDR2 YYNGEE come from the germline V gene. The CDR3 totals 15 residues. The CDR3 DNA sequence: TGTGCCAGCAGCCTTTCTAGCGGGAGGAGCAATGAGCAGTTCTTC. It specifies CASSLSSGRSNEQFF.

Many counts were recorded for this clonotype. DNA for the CDR3: TGTGCCAGCAGCTTTACTCCGGGGGGCGGGAGATTCAATGAGCAGTTCTTC. It is translated as CASSFTPGGGRFNEQFF. This chain connects TRBV7-2 to TRBJ2-1; D is perhaps TRBD2 (7 bases). Trimming left V 3 bases short and J 6 bases short, with 21 bases between. The CDR3 has 17 amino acids. Germline loops: CDR1 SGHTA, CDR2 FQGNSA.

This chain uses TRBV10-3 with TRBJ2-6, with 8 bases fitting TRBD1. This CDR3 spans 14 amino acids. The germline V gene encodes CDR1 ENHRY and CDR2 SYGVKD. V lost 10 bases, J lost 2 bases, and 4 bases stayed unmatched. The CDR3 DNA is TGTGCCACCATGACAGGGGCTGGGGCCAACGTCCTGACTTTC. Its translation is CATMTGAGANVLTF.